The 25 T cell receptor beta chains presented below share a single source sample, sequenced in a study of beta chain features in type 1 diabetes. Sequencing targeted expressed TCRB transcripts, as all isolated RNA had been reverse transcribed. Sequencing was performed with immunoSEQ multiplex PCR; in TCRdb, only in-frame clones are kept and a portion is missing. The sample holds about 270,000 clones; roughly 13% are singletons and the top ten take 0.025% to 0.03%. The sample consisted of naive CD4+ T cells from blood. All receptors come from a woman between 35 and 50 years old in good health.

This rearrangement joins TRBV19 to TRBJ2-2; D is unresolved. Germline V gives CDR1 LNHDA, CDR2 SQIVND (reference sequence). This CDR3 has 17 residues. The V end lost 0 bases, the J end lost 5 bases, and 16 bases lay between the germline ends. CDR3: CASSIDRSAGRTGELFF. Here the CDR3 DNA reads TGTGCCAGTAGTATAGATCGTAGTGCTGGTCGGACCGGGGAGCTGTTTTTT.

The chain uses TRBV5-8 and TRBJ2-3; D is perhaps TRBD2 (5 bases). The CDR3 covers 13 residues. V was shortened by 2 bases and J by 6 bases, with 10 bases between the two germline ends. Germline V gene data show CDR1 as SGHTS and CDR2 as YDEGEE. CDR3 protein: CASSFRGGDTQYF. Written as DNA, the CDR3 is TGTGCCAGCAGCTTTAGAGGAGGTGATACGCAGTATTTT.

There are a few counts of this clone. This rearrangement joins TRBV5-4 to TRBJ2-5; TRBD1 agrees at 9 bases. Germline loops: CDR1 SGHNT, CDR2 YYREEE (reference sequence). CDR3 length: 17 residues. V was clipped by 4 bases and J by 4 bases; unmatched bases: 14. The CDR3, as DNA: TGTGCCAGCAGCCCGGGGACAGGGTGGGGAGGGCGAGAGACCCAGTACTTC. Translation gives CASSPGTGWGGRETQYF.

The V and J genes are TRBV4-3 and TRBJ2-3, with 7 bases identical to TRBD1. Germline CDR1 reads LGHNA; CDR2 reads YSLEER. After removal of 3 bases from V and 2 bases from J, the junction contained 23 bases not matched to a gene. The CDR3 runs to 21 residues. The chain's CDR3 is CASSHLTPRTGERVSTDTQYF. The CDR3 nucleotides read TGCGCCAGCAGCCACCTCACCCCGAGGACAGGAGAGCGAGTTTCCACAGATACGCAGTATTTT.

This clone was detected only a few times. The chain is built from TRBV5-4 and TRBJ2-2; D is undetermined. This CDR3 has 13 amino acids. Deletions cut 2 bases from V and 1 base from J, with 3 bases between. Germline CDR1 and CDR2: SGHNT and YYREEE (reference sequence). As DNA, the CDR3 is TGTGCCAGCAGCTTCTGGAACACCGGGGAGCTGTTTTTT. Translating gives CASSFWNTGELFF. The entire variable domain, with the rest obtained from reference TRBV5-4 and TRBJ2-2, is as follows: ETGVTQSPTHLIKTRGQQVTLRCSSQSGHNTVSWYQQALGQGPQFIFQYYREEENGRGNFPPRFSGLQFPNYSSELNVNALELDDSALYLCASSFWNTGELFFGEGSRLTVL.

This chain connects TRBV4-2 to TRBJ1-2; no clear D gene. The CDR3 totals 15 residues. The germline gives CDR1 LGHNA, CDR2 YNFKEQ. V was trimmed by 1 base and J by 2 bases, leaving 11 bases between them. In nucleotides, the CDR3 is TGTGCCAGCAGCCAAGCGGCGGGGTCCAACTATGGCTACACCTTC. Protein product: CASSQAAGSNYGYTF.

This clone has ten or more counts. The J gene is TRBJ2-2, the V gene TRBV28; D remains ambiguous. Trimming pared 6 bases from V and 5 bases from J, leaving 13 bases between. CDR1 and CDR2 (germline): MDHEN, SYDVKM. The CDR3 has 14 residues. The CDR3 sequence: CASRTVLPTGELFF. The CDR3 DNA reads as TGTGCCAGCAGGACTGTGCTGCCAACCGGGGAGCTGTTTTTT.

The chain carries TRBV6-6 and TRBJ1-6, with D unresolved. The CDR3 length is 12 residues. Deletions cut 7 bases from V and 7 bases from J, with 8 bases between. The germline gives CDR1 MNHNY, CDR2 SVGAGI (reference sequence). This CDR3 is CASTVRNSPLHF. As DNA, the CDR3 is TGTGCCAGCACCGTCCGGAATTCACCCCTCCACTTT.

This clone was seen at least ten times. The chain uses TRBV7-9 and TRBJ1-4; no firm D call. The V and J ends lost 5 bases and 4 bases respectively, with 11 bases between them. Germline V gene lookup returns CDR1 SEHNR and CDR2 FQNEAQ (reference sequence). The CDR3 totals 14 residues. CDR3 residues: CASSLSGRNEKLFF. The DNA of the CDR3 is TGTGCCAGCAGCCTGTCAGGTCGTAATGAAAAACTGTTTTTT.

This clone was picked up a small number of times. As DNA, the CDR3 is TGTGCCAGCAGCCCTAGAGATGGCTACACCTTC. Its translation is CASSPRDGYTF. The V and J genes are TRBV9 and TRBJ1-2; D remains ambiguous. Trimming stripped 4 bases from V and 6 bases from J, with 7 bases between. This CDR3 is built from 11 residues. Germline CDR1 and CDR2: SGDLS and YYNGEE.

Of note for this clone: This CDR3 is also generated by other DNA sequences in the sample. This chain links TRBV18 with TRBJ1-4, with TRBD1 identical over 7 bases. Germline assignment: CDR1 KGHSH and CDR2 LQKENI. The CDR3 extends over 14 amino acids. V was pared by 3 bases and J by 3 bases, with 1 base of the junction left unmatched. CDR3 sequence reads: CASSPTGANEKLFF. The DNA for the CDR3 is TGTGCCAGCTCACCTACAGGGGCTAATGAAAAACTGTTTTTT.

V gene TRBV4-3 combines with J gene TRBJ1-5, with a tentative D call TRBD1 (6 bases). V lost 4 bases and J 1 base, leaving 11 bases between the germline ends. The CDR3 has 15 residues. The germline gives CDR1 LGHNA, CDR2 YSLEER. The CDR3 DNA is TGCGCCAGCAGCCCGGGGGGCAGAAGCAATCAGCCCCAGCATTTT. It specifies CASSPGGRSNQPQHF.

The rearrangement links TRBV2 to TRBJ1-5, with TRBD1 as a possible D gene (6 bases). The V end lost 3 bases, the J end lost 7 bases, and 13 bases lay between the germline ends. The CDR3 loop spans 14 amino acids. CDR1 is SNHLY and CDR2 is FYNNEI in the germline V gene. In DNA, the CDR3 is TGTGCCAGCAGTGACCCAGGGGTAACGCAGCCCCAGCATTTT. Residues: CASSDPGVTQPQHF.

This clone was seen a few times. This same CDR3 is encoded by further DNA sequences in the sample. The chain joins TRBV5-1 to TRBJ2-7, with 11 bases that match TRBD1. The CDR3 runs 14 residues. Germline V gene data show CDR1 as SGHRS and CDR2 as YFSETQ. The junction had 3 bases not matched to a gene; V was cut back by 3 bases and J by 4 bases. CDR3 in amino acids: CASSSGTGGYEQYF. DNA of the CDR3: TGCGCCAGCAGCTCCGGGACAGGGGGGTACGAGCAGTACTTC.

The J gene is TRBJ1-2, the V gene TRBV15; D is uncertain. V was shortened by 0 bases and J by 7 bases, with 9 bases between the two germline ends. CDR1 and CDR2 from the germline V gene are LNHNV and YYDKDF (reference sequence). The CDR3 is 13 residues long. CDR3: CATSRDLFPGYTF. As DNA, the CDR3 is TGTGCCACCAGCAGAGATCTTTTTCCTGGCTACACCTTC.

This clone was detected only a few times. This rearrangement joins TRBV5-4 to TRBJ2-6, with 11 bases matching TRBD1. CDR1 is SGHNT and CDR2 is YYREEE in the germline V gene (reference sequence). The CDR3 is 17 amino acids. Germline trimming cut 1 base from V and 2 bases from J; bases unmatched to any gene: 2. The CDR3 DNA follows: TGTGCCAGCAGCTTGAGGGGACAGGGGGCTGGGGCCAACGTCCTGACTTTC. This codes for CASSLRGQGAGANVLTF.

The gene calls are TRBV12-2 and TRBJ1-5. TRBV12-2 is a recognized pseudogene. This CDR3 is built from 16 residues. In DNA, the CDR3 is TGTGCAAGTCGCTTCGTGAGGAGGACGAAGGATCAGCCCCAGCATTTT. This encodes CASRFVRRTKDQPQHF.

The rearrangement uses TRBV18 and TRBJ1-3; tentatively, D is TRBD1 (6 bases). Germline CDR1 is KGHSH and CDR2 is LQKENI. The CDR3 contains 16 residues. The V and J ends lost 6 bases and 3 bases respectively, with 18 bases between them. The CDR3 nucleotides are TGTGCCAGCTCTCCTGGACTGGGGGCAGGTGGAAACACCATATATTTT. This encodes CASSPGLGAGGNTIYF.

V gene TRBV7-9 combines with J gene TRBJ2-2; D may be TRBD1 (6 bases). Trimming cost V 3 bases and J 4 bases, with 15 bases left between them. The CDR3 totals 16 residues. In germline, CDR1 is SEHNR, CDR2 FQNEAQ (reference sequence). DNA for the CDR3: TGTGCCAGCAGCTTGAGGGACACCGAGAGCACCGGGGAGCTGTTTTTT. As protein: CASSLRDTESTGELFF.

This clone has just a few counts. This chain uses TRBV7-9 with TRBJ2-5; 7 bases align to TRBD2. The CDR3 length is 15 residues. Losses at the gene ends were 0 bases for V and 0 bases for J; bases not matched to a gene: 1. Germline V gives CDR1 SEHNR, CDR2 FQNEAQ (reference sequence). Written as DNA, the CDR3 is TGTGCCAGCAGCTTAGCGCGGGGGTACCAAGAGACCCAGTACTTC. Protein sequence: CASSLARGYQETQYF.

Ten or more counts support this clone. The gene calls are TRBV29-1 and TRBJ2-5; possible D gene TRBD2, 5 bases. The CDR3 contains 13 residues. Trimming removed 4 bases from V and 0 bases from J, with 9 bases in between. CDR1 and CDR2 from the germline V gene are SQVTM and ANQGSEA. The CDR3 DNA reads TGCAGCGTTGCAGGTAGCGACCAAGAGACCCAGTACTTC. This sequence encodes CSVAGSDQETQYF.

The V call is TRBV21-1, the J call TRBJ2-7; the table gives TRBD1 as D, unverified against the DNA. TRBV21-1 is a documented pseudogene. The CDR3 runs 17 residues. CDR3 loop: CASSKGLLLLLQGEQYF. DNA for the CDR3: TGTGCCAGCAGCAAAGGTCTGTTGCTCCTTTTGCAGGGCGAGCAGTACTTC.

This sequence joins TRBV12-5 and TRBJ1-4; D unresolved. The CDR3 is 16 residues long. Trimming removed 0 bases at V and 5 bases at J, with 13 bases between. CDR1 and CDR2 (germline): LGHNT, FRNRAP. CDR3 region: CASGLVLSGKNEKLFF. In DNA form, the CDR3 reads TGTGCTAGTGGTTTGGTACTTTCGGGGAAAAATGAAAAACTGTTTTTT.

V and J are TRBV19 and TRBJ2-7; D ambiguous. CDR1 LNHDA and CDR2 SQIVND come from the germline V gene (reference sequence). With 5 bases removed from V and 4 bases from J, the gap between germline ends came to 12 bases. This CDR3 contains 13 residues. CDR3 coding DNA: TGTGCCAGTAGTTCTCCCGTGCGGTACGAGCAGTACTTC. Translating it yields CASSSPVRYEQYF.

The chain uses TRBV6-6 and TRBJ1-1, with D unresolved. Trimming shortened V by 7 bases and J by 1 base, and 10 bases separated the two germline ends. The CDR3 totals 13 residues. The germline CDR1 and CDR2 sequences are MNHNY and SVGAGI (reference sequence). The CDR3 reads CASIFRENTEAFF. The DNA of the CDR3 is TGTGCCAGCATCTTCCGGGAGAACACTGAAGCTTTCTTT.